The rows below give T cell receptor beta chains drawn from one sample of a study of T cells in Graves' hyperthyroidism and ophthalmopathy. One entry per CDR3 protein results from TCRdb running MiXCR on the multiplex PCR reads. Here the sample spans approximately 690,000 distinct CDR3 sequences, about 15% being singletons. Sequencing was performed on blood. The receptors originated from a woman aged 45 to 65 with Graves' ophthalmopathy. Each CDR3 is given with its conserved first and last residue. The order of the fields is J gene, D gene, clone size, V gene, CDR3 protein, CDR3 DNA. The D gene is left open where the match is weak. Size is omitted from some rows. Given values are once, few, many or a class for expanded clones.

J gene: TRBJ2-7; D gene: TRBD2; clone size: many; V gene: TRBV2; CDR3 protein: CASSEQQGGYEQYF; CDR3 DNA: TGTGCCAGCAGTGAGCAGCAGGGAGGGTACGAGCAGTACTTC
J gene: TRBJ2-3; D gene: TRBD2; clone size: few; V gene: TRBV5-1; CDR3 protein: CASGLAGGSYTDTQYF; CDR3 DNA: TGCGCCAGCGGACTAGCGGGAGGCTCATACACAGATACGCAGTATTTT
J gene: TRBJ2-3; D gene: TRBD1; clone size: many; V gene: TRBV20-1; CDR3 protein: CSATPTGGMTDTQYF; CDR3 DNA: TGCAGTGCTACCCCAACAGGGGGCATGACAGATACGCAGTATTTT
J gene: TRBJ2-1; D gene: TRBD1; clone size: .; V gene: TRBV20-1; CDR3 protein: CSATTGTGINEQFF; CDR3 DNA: TGCAGTGCTACGACCGGGACAGGGATTAATGAGCAGTTCTTC
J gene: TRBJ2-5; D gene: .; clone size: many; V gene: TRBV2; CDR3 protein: CASSVGRGETQYF; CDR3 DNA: TGTGCCAGCAGTGTGGGCCGTGGTGAGACCCAGTACTTC
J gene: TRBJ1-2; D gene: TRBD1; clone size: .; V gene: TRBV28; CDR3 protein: CASSRPGTGLNGYTF; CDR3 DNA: TGTGCCAGCAGTAGACCCGGGACAGGGTTAAATGGCTACACCTTC
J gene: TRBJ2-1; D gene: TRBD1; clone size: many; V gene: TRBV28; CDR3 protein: CASSGLGQGKVDEQFF; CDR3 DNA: TGTGCCAGCAGTGGACTGGGACAGGGGAAAGTCGATGAGCAGTTCTTC
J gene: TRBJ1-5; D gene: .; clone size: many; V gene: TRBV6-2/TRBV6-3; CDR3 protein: CASSPDLSFPQPQHF; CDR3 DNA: TGTGCCAGCAGCCCCGATCTTTCCTTCCCTCAGCCCCAGCATTTT
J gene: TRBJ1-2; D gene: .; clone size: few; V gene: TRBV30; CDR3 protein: CAWSVRGDYGYTF; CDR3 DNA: TGTGCCTGGAGTGTTCGGGGTGACTATGGCTACACCTTC
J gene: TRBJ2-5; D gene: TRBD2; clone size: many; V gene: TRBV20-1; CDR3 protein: CSASRASGKVGETQYF; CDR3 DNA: TGCAGTGCTAGCAGAGCTAGCGGGAAAGTGGGGGAGACCCAGTACTTC
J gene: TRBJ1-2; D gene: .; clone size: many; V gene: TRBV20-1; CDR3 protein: CSATRLNGYGYTF; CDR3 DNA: TGCAGTGCTACCCGACTGAATGGCTATGGCTACACCTTC
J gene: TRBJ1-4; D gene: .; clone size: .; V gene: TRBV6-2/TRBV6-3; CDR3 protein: CASSYANNEKLFF; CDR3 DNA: TGTGCCAGCAGTTATGCCAATAATGAAAAACTGTTTTTT
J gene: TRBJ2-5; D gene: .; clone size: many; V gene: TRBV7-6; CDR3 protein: CASSLVPTEQETQYF; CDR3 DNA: TGTGCCAGCAGCTTAGTGCCTACAGAACAAGAGACCCAGTACTTC
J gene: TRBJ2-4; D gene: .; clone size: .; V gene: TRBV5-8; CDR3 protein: CASSLVLQNIQYF; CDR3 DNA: TGTGCCAGCAGCTTGGTCCTACAAAACATTCAGTACTTC
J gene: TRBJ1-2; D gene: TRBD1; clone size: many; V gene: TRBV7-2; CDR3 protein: CASSSPGQGGASGYTF; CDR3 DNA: TGTGCCAGCAGTTCCCCGGGACAGGGGGGCGCGTCAGGCTACACCTTC
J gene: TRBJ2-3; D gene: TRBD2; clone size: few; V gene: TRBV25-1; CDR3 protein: CASSDSVLEGGPIDTQYF; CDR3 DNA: TGTGCCAGCAGTGATTCAGTCCTCGAGGGAGGGCCGATAGATACGCAGTATTTT
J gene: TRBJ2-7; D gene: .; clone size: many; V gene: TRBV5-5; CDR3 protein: CASSLFVVREQYF; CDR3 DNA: TGTGCCAGCAGCTTGTTCGTAGTGCGGGAGCAGTACTTC
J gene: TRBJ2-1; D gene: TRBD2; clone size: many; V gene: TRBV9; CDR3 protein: CASSPGLAGTYNEQFF; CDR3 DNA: TGTGCCAGCAGCCCGGGACTAGCGGGTACCTACAATGAGCAGTTCTTC
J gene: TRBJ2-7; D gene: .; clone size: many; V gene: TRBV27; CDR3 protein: CASSLSPAYEQYF; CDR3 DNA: TGTGCCAGCAGTTTATCACCAGCCTACGAGCAGTACTTC
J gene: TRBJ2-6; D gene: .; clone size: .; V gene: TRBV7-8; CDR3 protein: CASSLRGLTSGANVLTF; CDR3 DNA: TGTGCCAGCAGCTTAAGGGGGTTGACCTCTGGGGCCAACGTCCTGACTTTC